This T cell receptor beta chain comes out of a study of cytomegalovirus exposure and HLA in healthy donors. Primers: 60 Vbeta forward and 13 Jbeta reverse. The repertoire was sequenced with immunoSEQ multiplex PCR; TCRdb's copy has only in-frame clones and lacks some. The table shows about 200,000 clones, with 75% to 85% occurring only once. General study results and limits: The authors later found TCR association rates varying by HLA locus, with DRB1 most and HLA-C fewest. Later work associated 16,951 TCR beta sequences with HLA alleles at 0.05 false discovery rate. An analysis was carried out later, and it reportedly showed fewer N-insertions in an Asian-associated ancestry cluster than the approximately 660-donor mean. The authors reported that TCR beta sequences could predict HLA-A and HLA-B alleles. These predictions were accurate for most subjects in the first cohort.

Germline CDR1 reads SQVTM; CDR2 reads ANQGSEA. Trimming stripped 1 base from V and 3 bases from J, with 4 bases between. There are 11 residues in the CDR3. Points on this clone: Antigen specificity is unknown.

The clonotype comes from a male donor in good health and CMV-seropositive. The chain recombines TRBV29-1 with TRBJ2-7; no definite D call. Material for sequencing was PBMCs. CDR3: CSVEASYEQYF. CDR3 DNA sequence: TGCAGCGTTGAAGCCAGCTACGAGCAGTACTTC.